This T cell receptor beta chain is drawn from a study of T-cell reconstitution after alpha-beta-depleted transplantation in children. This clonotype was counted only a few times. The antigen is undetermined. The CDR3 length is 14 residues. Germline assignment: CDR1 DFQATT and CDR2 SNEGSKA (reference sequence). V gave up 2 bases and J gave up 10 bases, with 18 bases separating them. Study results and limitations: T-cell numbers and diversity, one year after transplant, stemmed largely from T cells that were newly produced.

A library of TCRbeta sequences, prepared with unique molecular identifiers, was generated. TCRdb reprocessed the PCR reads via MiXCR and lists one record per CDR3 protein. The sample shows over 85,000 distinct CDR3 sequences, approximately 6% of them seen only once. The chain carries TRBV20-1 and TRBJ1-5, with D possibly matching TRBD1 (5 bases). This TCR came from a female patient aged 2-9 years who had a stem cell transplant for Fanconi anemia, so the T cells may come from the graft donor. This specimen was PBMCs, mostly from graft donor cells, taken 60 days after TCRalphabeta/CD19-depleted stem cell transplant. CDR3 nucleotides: TGCAGTGCTAGATTACTTAGAGACAGTGATCCCCAGCATTTT. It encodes CSARLLRDSDPQHF.